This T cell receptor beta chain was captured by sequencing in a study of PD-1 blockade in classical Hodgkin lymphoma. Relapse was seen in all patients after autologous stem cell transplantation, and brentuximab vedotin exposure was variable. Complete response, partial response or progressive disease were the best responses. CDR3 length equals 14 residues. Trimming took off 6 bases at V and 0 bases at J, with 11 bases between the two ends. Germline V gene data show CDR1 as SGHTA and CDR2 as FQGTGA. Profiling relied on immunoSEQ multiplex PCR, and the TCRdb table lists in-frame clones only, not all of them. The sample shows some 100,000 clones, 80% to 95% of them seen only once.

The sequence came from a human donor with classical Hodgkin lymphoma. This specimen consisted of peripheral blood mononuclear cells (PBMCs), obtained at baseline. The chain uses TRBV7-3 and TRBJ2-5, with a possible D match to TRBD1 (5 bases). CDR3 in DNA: TGTGCCAGCAGTCCAGACAGATACCAAGAGACCCAGTACTTC. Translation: CASSPDRYQETQYF.